This entry is about one TCR beta chain. This entry belongs to a study of blood T cell repertoires in COVID-19. At the level of the study: There were acute and convalescent COVID-19 samples, and they came from the United States, Italy and Spain.

The trim removed 0 bases at V and 0 bases at J, leaving 7 bases unmatched. The CDR3 totals 19 residues. Looked up from germline, CDR1 is SGHDT and CDR2 is YYEEEE. In the study's own analysis: Quantification of nucleated cells was approximated via reference gene primer amplification. This table comes from immunoSEQ multiplex PCR, and its TCRdb copy is limited to in-frame clones, with some not included. V and J calls and clone size are those listed in that table; D and trimming were worked out from the DNA. The sample consists of roughly 50,000 clones, around 82% of them appearing once. The sequencing sample was made of peripheral blood. The genes are TRBV5-6 and TRBJ2-1; TRBD2 matches 12 bases. This TCR was sampled from a man aged 35 to 55 with acute or convalescent COVID-19. CDR3 protein: CASSLGLAGGPRSYNEQFF. CDR3 DNA sequence: TGTGCCAGCAGCTTGGGGCTAGCGGGGGGGCCACGCTCCTACAATGAGCAGTTCTTC.